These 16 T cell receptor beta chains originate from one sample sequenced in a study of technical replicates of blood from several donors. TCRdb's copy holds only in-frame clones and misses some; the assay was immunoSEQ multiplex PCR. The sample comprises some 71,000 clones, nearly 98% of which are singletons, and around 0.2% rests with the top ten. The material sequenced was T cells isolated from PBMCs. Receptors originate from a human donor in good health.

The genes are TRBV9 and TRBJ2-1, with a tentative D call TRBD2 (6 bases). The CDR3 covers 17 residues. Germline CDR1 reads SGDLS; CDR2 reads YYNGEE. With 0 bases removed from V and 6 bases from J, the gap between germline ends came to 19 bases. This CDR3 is CASSVEASDGWSNEQFF. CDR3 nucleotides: TGTGCCAGCAGCGTAGAGGCTAGCGACGGTTGGTCCAATGAGCAGTTCTTC. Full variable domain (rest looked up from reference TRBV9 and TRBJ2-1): DSGVTQTPKHLITATGQRVTLRCSPRSGDLSVYWYQQSLDQGLQFLIQYYNGEERAKGNILERFSAQQFPDLHSELNLSSLELGDSALYFCASSVEASDGWSNEQFFGPGTRLTVL.

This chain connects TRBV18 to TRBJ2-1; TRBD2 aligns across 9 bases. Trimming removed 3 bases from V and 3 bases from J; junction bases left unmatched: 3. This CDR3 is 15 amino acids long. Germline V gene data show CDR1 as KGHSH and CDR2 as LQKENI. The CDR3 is CASSPIAGVYNEQFF. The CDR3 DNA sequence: TGTGCCAGCTCACCCATAGCGGGAGTCTACAATGAGCAGTTCTTC.

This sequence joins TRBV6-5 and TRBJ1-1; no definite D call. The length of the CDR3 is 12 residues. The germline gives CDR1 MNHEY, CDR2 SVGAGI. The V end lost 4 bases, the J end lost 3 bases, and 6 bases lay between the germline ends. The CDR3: CASSSADTEAFF. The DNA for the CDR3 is TGTGCCAGCAGTTCCGCGGACACTGAAGCTTTCTTT.

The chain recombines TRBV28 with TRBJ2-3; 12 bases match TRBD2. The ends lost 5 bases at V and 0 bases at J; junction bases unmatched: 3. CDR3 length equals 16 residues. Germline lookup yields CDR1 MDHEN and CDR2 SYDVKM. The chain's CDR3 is CASSGTSGPSTDTQYF. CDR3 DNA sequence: TGTGCCAGCAGTGGGACTAGCGGGCCTAGCACAGATACGCAGTATTTT.

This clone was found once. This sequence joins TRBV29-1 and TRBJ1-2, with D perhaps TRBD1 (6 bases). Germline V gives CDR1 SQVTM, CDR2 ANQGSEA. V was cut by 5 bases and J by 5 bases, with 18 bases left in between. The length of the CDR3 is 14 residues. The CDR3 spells CSVPQRGAGYGYTF. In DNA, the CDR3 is TGCAGCGTTCCTCAGCGGGGGGCTGGGTATGGCTACACCTTC.

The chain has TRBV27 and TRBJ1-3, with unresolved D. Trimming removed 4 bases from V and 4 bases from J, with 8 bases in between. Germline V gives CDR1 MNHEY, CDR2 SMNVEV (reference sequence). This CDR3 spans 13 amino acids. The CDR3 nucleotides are TGTGCCAGCAGTTCCCGGTTCGGAAACACCATATATTTT. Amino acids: CASSSRFGNTIYF.

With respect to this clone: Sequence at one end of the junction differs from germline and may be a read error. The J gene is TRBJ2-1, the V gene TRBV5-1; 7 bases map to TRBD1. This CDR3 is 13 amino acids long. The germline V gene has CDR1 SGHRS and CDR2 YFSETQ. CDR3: CAGRQGSYNEQFF. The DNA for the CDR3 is TGCGCCGGCAGACAGGGTTCCTACAATGAGCAGTTCTTC.

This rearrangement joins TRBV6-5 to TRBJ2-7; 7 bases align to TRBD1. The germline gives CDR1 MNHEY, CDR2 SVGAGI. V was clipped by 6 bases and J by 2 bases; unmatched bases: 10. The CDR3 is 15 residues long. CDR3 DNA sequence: TGTGCCAGCAGCTTTCGGACAGGCGGAACCTACGAGCAGTACTTC. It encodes CASSFRTGGTYEQYF.

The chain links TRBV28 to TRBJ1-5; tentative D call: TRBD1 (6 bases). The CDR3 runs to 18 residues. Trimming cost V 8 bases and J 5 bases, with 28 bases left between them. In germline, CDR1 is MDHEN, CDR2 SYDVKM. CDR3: CASSSYPQAVGGHQPQHF. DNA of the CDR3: TGTGCCAGCTCTTCGTATCCCCAGGCGGTCGGGGGGCATCAGCCCCAGCATTTT.

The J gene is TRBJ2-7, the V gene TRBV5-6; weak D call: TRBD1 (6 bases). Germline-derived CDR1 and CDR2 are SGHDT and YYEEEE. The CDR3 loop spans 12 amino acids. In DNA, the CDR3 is TGTGTAACGGGACATCGCCAGGGCGAGCAGTACTTC. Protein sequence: CVTGHRQGEQYF.

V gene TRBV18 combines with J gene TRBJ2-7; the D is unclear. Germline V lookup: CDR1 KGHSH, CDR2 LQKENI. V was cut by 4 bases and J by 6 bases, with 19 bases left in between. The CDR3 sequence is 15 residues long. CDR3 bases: TGTGCCAGCTCACATCCGGCGTCCGCTACGGGCGAGCAGTACTTC. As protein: CASSHPASATGEQYF. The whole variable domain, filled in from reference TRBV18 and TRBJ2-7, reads NAGVMQNPRHLVRRRGQEARLRCSPMKGHSHVYWYRQLPEEGLKFMVYLQKENIIDESGMPKERFSAEFPKEGPSILRIQQVVRGDSAAYFCASSHPASATGEQYFGPGTRLTVT.

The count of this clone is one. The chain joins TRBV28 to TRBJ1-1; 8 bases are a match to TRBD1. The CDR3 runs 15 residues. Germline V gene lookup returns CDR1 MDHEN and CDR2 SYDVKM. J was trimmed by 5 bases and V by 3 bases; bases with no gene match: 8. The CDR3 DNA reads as TGTGCCAGCAGTTTTTCGGAACAGGGGGGGACTGAAGCTTTCTTT. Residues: CASSFSEQGGTEAFF.

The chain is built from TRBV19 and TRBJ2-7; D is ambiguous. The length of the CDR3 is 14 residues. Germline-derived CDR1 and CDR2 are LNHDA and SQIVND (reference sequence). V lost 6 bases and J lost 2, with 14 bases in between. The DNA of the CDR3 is TGTGCCAGTAGGCTGAGTCATATTACCTACGAGCAGTACTTC. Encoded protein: CASRLSHITYEQYF.

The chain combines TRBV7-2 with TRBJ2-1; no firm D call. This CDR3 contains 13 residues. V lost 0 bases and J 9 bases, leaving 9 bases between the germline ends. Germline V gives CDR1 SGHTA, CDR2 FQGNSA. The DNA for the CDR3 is TGTGCCAGCAGCTTAGCGCTGCGTACTGAGCAGTTCTTC. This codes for CASSLALRTEQFF. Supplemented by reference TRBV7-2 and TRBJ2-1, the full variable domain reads GAGVSQSPSNKVTEKGKDVELRCDPISGHTALYWYRQSLGQGLEFLIYFQGNSAPDKSGLPSDRFSAERTGGSVSTLTIQRTQQEDSAVYLCASSLALRTEQFFGPGTRLTVL.

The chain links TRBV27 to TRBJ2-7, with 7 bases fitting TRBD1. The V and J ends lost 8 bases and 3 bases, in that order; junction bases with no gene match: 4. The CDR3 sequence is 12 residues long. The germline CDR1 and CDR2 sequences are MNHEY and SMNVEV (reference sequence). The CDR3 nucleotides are TGTGCCAGCGGACAGGTCATCTACGAGCAGTACTTC. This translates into CASGQVIYEQYF.

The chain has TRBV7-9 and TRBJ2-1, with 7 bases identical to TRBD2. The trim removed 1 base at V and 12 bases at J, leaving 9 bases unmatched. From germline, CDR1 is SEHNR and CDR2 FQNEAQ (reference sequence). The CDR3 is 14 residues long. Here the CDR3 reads CASSLVGGDVGQFF. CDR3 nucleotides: TGTGCCAGCAGCTTAGTGGGGGGGGATGTCGGGCAGTTCTTC.